This T cell receptor beta chain was observed in a study of glioma-infiltrating T cells. Overall study results and limits: Tissue and blood shared very few CDR3 sequences. Above-expected tissue-blood divergence occurred in all gliomas, most in low-grade ones.

Only a few counts were recorded for this clonotype. Its antigen is unknown. V lost 7 bases to trimming and J lost 4 bases; unmatched junction nucleotides: 10. The CDR3 has 14 amino acids. TCR alpha and beta CDR3 regions were amplified from RNA using iRepertoire nested multiplex PCR. Tissue mRNA or PBMC total RNA, roughly 95-400 ng, went into one-step reverse transcription and amplification. TCRdb passed the multiplex PCR reads through MiXCR, listing each CDR3 protein once. The table lists about 89,000 distinct CDR3 sequences, 20% to 25% of them singletons. The source material was glioma tissue, nonneoplastic brain tissue, or PBMCs (not recorded which). The clonotype comes from a human donor with low-grade glioma or glioblastoma, undergoing nonglioma brain surgery, or in good health (not recorded which). The J gene is TRBJ2-7, the V gene TRBV12-3 or TRBV12-4, with 7 bases aligning to TRBD1. CDR3 sequence: CASTVRDSLYEQYF. The CDR3 region has the DNA TGTGCCAGCACCGTCCGGGACAGTCTATACGAGCAGTACTTC.